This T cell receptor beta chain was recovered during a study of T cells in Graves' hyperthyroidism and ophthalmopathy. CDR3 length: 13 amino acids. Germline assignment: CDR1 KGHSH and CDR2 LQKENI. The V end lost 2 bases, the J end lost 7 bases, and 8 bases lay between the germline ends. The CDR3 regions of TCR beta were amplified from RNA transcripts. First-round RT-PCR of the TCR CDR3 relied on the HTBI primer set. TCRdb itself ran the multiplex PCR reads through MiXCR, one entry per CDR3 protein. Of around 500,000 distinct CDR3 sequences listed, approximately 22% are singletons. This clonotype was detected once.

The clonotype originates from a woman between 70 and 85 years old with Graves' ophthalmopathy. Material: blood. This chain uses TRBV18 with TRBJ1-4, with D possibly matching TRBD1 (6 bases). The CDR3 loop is CASSPGQFEKLFF. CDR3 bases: TGTGCCAGCTCACCAGGACAGTTTGAAAAACTGTTTTTT.